Presented here are 19 T cell receptor beta chains from one specimen sequenced in a study of CD8+CD57+ T cells in acquired aplastic anemia. The use of genomic DNA as template underpinned the TCR beta VDJ and CDR3 profiling. TCRdb reprocessed the reads with MiXCR, giving one entry per CDR3 protein. This table has hundreds of thousands of distinct CDR3 sequences, 60% to 80% appearing once. The material sequenced was sorted CD4+, CD8+, or CD8+CD57+ T cells (not recorded which) from PBMCs. The receptors here all came from a human donor in good health, serving as a control.

This clonotype has only one observation. An end of the junction differs from the germline gene, which may be a read error. The J gene is TRBJ2-7, the V gene TRBV7-9; D possibly corresponds to TRBD2 (5 bases). There are 16 residues in the CDR3. Germline CDR1 reads SEHNR; CDR2 reads FQNEAQ (reference sequence). The CDR3 is CASSLVPAAENYEQYF. The CDR3 nucleotides are TGTGCTAGCAGCTTAGTTCCTGCAGCGGAGAACTACGAGCAGTACTTC.

This clonotype has only one observation. At one end the junction does not follow the germline gene, possibly because of a read error. J is TRBJ2-3 and V is TRBV7-9; weak D call: TRBD2 (5 bases). CDR3 length: 14 amino acids. From germline, CDR1 is SEHNR and CDR2 FQNEAQ (reference sequence). The CDR3 sequence is CASSEDLSREAQYF. In DNA, the CDR3 is TGCGCCAGTAGCGAGGACTTGTCGAGGGAAGCGCAGTATTTT.

This chain links TRBV24-1 with TRBJ2-7, with 8 bases fitting TRBD1. The CDR3 totals 13 residues. Germline CDR1 is KGHDR and CDR2 is SFDVKD. J gave up 0 bases and V 9 bases, and 3 bases lay outside the gene matches. CDR3 in DNA: TGTGCCACCGGGGACAGGAGCTCCTACGAGCAGTACTTC. This codes for CATGDRSSYEQYF.

This clonotype was picked up a small number of times. At one of its ends the junction is not consistent with the germline gene, which may arise from a read error. J is TRBJ2-6 and V is TRBV19, with D maybe TRBD1 (6 bases). Germline CDR1 reads LNHDA; CDR2 reads SQIVND (reference sequence). This CDR3 spans 13 amino acids. CDR3 residues: CASNHLGARTEAF. The CDR3, as DNA: TGTGCCAGTAATCATCTGGGGGCGAGGACTGAAGCTTTC.

Concerning this clonotype itself: One base away lies a much larger clone, so this may be a sequencing read error. This chain uses TRBV6-1 with TRBJ1-1; TRBD1 might be the D (6 bases). The CDR3 contains 13 residues. CDR1 and CDR2 (germline): MNHNS, SASEGT. V lost 10 bases and J 8 bases, leaving 20 bases between the germline ends. CDR3 sequence (DNA): TGTGCCATCGGCGGAAACTGGGGGCCGGAAGCTTTCTTT. It encodes CAIGGNWGPEAFF.

The rearrangement joins TRBV29-1 to TRBJ1-5; possible D gene TRBD1, 6 bases. V lost 3 bases, J lost 3 bases, and 12 bases lay in between. CDR3 length: 14 residues. The germline CDR1 and CDR2 sequences are SQVTM and ANQGSEA. The CDR3 DNA sequence: TGCAGCGTTGATCAGGGGTATTACAATCAGCCCCAGCATTTT. Protein product: CSVDQGYYNQPQHF.

The chain couples TRBV20-1 to TRBJ1-2, with TRBD1 identical over 7 bases. From germline, CDR1 is DFQATT and CDR2 SNEGSKA (reference sequence). Trimming took 0 bases from V and 9 from J; bases not matched to a gene: 7. The CDR3 totals 13 residues. CDR3 DNA sequence: TGCAGTGCTAGAGAAGGGACAGCCGAACGCTACACCTTC. Translating gives CSAREGTAERYTF.

This chain links TRBV14 with TRBJ1-6, with 8 bases aligning to TRBD1. The CDR3 has 16 residues. J gave up 6 bases and V 4 bases, and 8 bases lay outside the gene matches. In germline, CDR1 is SGHDN, CDR2 FVKESK. CDR3 coding DNA: TGTGCCAGCAGCCCCGAGCGACAGGGGCTTAATTCACCCCTCCACTTT. Its translation is CASSPERQGLNSPLHF.

Concerning this clonotype: Because it lacks the conserved phenylalanine or tryptophan at the end, this CDR3 is likely a read error. No DNA is shown, since the ends of the CDR3 on it are uncertain; the CDR3 is the one TCRdb lists. This CDR3 is CASSQPIGPNY. The V call is TRBV9, the J call TRBJ1-1; TRBD1 was called by the table and not checked on the DNA. From its first to its last residue, the CDR3 has 11 amino acids. Germline CDR1 is SGDLS and CDR2 is YYNGEE.

This clonotype was picked up one time. The chain has TRBV7-2 and TRBJ1-3; perhaps TRBD1 as D (6 bases). CDR3 size: 16 residues. V was trimmed by 4 bases and J by 0 bases, leaving 13 bases between them. The germline gives CDR1 SGHTA, CDR2 FQGNSA. CDR3 protein: CASSSVAQGSGNTIYF. CDR3 coding DNA: TGTGCCAGCAGCTCAGTGGCACAGGGCTCTGGAAACACCATATATTTT.

This clonotype was counted only a few times. The genes are TRBV7-2 and TRBJ1-3; D is undetermined. CDR1 and CDR2 (germline): SGHTA, FQGNSA. This CDR3 is built from 13 residues. The V end lost 3 bases, the J end lost 4 bases, and 7 bases lay between the germline ends. CDR3 sequence: CASSFPTGNTIYF. The DNA of the CDR3 is TGTGCCAGCAGCTTCCCGACAGGAAACACCATATATTTT. Filled out from reference TRBV7-2 and TRBJ1-3, the complete variable domain reads GAGVSQSPSNKVTEKGKDVELRCDPISGHTALYWYRQSLGQGLEFLIYFQGNSAPDKSGLPSDRFSAERTGGSVSTLTIQRTQQEDSAVYLCASSFPTGNTIYFGEGSWLTVV.

This clonotype has ten or more counts. The chain carries TRBV9 and TRBJ1-4, with 11 bases lining up with TRBD1. CDR1 SGDLS and CDR2 YYNGEE come from the germline V gene. Trimming took 0 bases from V and 7 from J; bases not matched to a gene: 5. There are 16 residues in the CDR3. The CDR3 sequence: CASSVAPGQGGEKLFF. In nucleotides, the CDR3 is TGTGCCAGCAGCGTAGCCCCGGGACAGGGGGGTGAAAAACTGTTTTTT. Supplemented by reference TRBV9 and TRBJ1-4, the full variable domain reads DSGVTQTPKHLITATGQRVTLRCSPRSGDLSVYWYQQSLDQGLQFLIQYYNGEERAKGNILERFSAQQFPDLHSELNLSSLELGDSALYFCASSVAPGQGGEKLFFGSGTQLSVL.

This clonotype came up many times. The chain joins TRBV7-3 to TRBJ1-1; D possibly corresponds to TRBD1 (6 bases). The length of the CDR3 is 13 residues. Between the trimmed V and J ends, which lost 4 bases and 5 bases, there was a span of 11 bases. The germline V gene encodes CDR1 SGHTA and CDR2 FQGTGA. The CDR3 DNA follows: TGTGCCAGCAGCTCCGGACAGCGGACTGAAGCTTTCTTT. It encodes CASSSGQRTEAFF.

This clonotype was recorded at least ten times. V and J are TRBV9 and TRBJ1-4, with D possibly being TRBD1 (6 bases). CDR1 is SGDLS, CDR2 YYNGEE, per germline. The CDR3 is 18 residues long. Trimming left V 0 bases short and J 3 bases short, with 18 bases between. This CDR3 reads CASSVDSAGWGPNEKLFF. CDR3 DNA sequence: TGTGCCAGCAGCGTAGACTCGGCAGGTTGGGGGCCTAATGAAAAACTGTTTTTT.

With regard to this clonotype: With a much larger clone just one base away, this may be a read error. The CDR3 does not close with the conserved phenylalanine or tryptophan, likely indicating a read error. CDR3 DNA sequence: TGTGCCAGCAGCGTAGATCTTCAGGGGGACCTCTGGGGCTACACCTCC. Translation gives CASSVDLQGDLWGYTS. The rearrangement links TRBV9 to TRBJ1-2; TRBD1 matches at 7 bases. The germline CDR1 and CDR2 sequences are SGDLS and YYNGEE. V lost 0 bases to trimming and J lost 8 bases; unmatched junction nucleotides: 13. This CDR3 has 16 residues.

This clonotype was detected many times. The rearrangement uses TRBV9 and TRBJ2-1, with D perhaps matching TRBD1 (6 bases). The CDR3 consists of 12 residues. The V gene lost 1 base and the J gene lost 13 bases, with 12 bases spanning the gap. Germline V CDR1 and CDR2: SGDLS, YYNGEE. CDR3 coding DNA: TGTGCCAGCAGCGTATGGCAGGGACACCAGTTCTTC. As protein: CASSVWQGHQFF.

The rearrangement joins TRBV25-1 to TRBJ1-1, with D possibly matching TRBD1 (6 bases). CDR3 length equals 15 residues. Germline V gene data show CDR1 as MGHDK and CDR2 as SYGVNS. Between the trimmed V and J ends, which lost 2 bases and 4 bases, there was a span of 14 bases. The CDR3, as DNA: TGTGCCAGCAGTGAAGAGCCACAGGGCGTCACTGAAGCTTTCTTT. This gives the protein CASSEEPQGVTEAFF. Complete variable domain (other parts from reference TRBV25-1 and TRBJ1-1): EADIYQTPRYLVIGTGKKITLECSQTMGHDKMYWYQQDPGMELHLIHYSYGVNSTEKGDLSSESTVSRIRTEHFPLTLESARPSHTSQYLCASSEEPQGVTEAFFGQGTRLTVV.

This chain links TRBV20-1 with TRBJ2-7; D may be TRBD1 or TRBD2 (6 bases each). Trimming removed 6 bases from V and 3 bases from J, with 21 bases in between. Germline CDR1 and CDR2: DFQATT and SNEGSKA (reference sequence). This CDR3 has 15 amino acids. The CDR3 DNA follows: TGCAGTGCGAGGGGGGCACTAATTCACCGCTACGAGCAGTACTTC. Amino acid sequence: CSARGALIHRYEQYF.

V gene TRBV20-1 combines with J gene TRBJ2-3, with 13 bases lining up with TRBD2. The CDR3 totals 15 residues. Germline CDR1 DFQATT, CDR2 SNEGSKA (reference sequence). V lost 3 bases to trimming and J lost 5 bases; unmatched junction nucleotides: 5. CDR3 residues: CSASLGLAGRDTQYF. DNA for the CDR3: TGCAGTGCTAGTTTGGGACTAGCGGGGAGAGATACGCAGTATTTT.